The source of this T cell receptor (beta chain) is a study of blood T cell repertoires in COVID-19 (TCRdb year 2020). Turning to the overall study: Samples from collaborators originated in the United States, Italy and Spain and spanned both the acute and convalescent phases of COVID-19. The samples were drawn from two sources: the first 160 participants of the ongoing ImmuneRACE study, and 950 to 1,500 subjects contributed by 6 global collaborators. The prospective study material was composed of cDNA or gDNA derived from T cells, B-cell-depleted T cells, or PBMCs. The repertoires were released in a freely available public database meant as a resource for research on the immune response to SARS-CoV-2. HLA class I and class II types, where available, came from metadata supplied by the sample provider rather than from assay-based typing. The sample metadata nearly always contained a de-identified subject ID, COVID-19 status, age in years and sex. Deeply sampled blood TCRbeta repertoires from subjects exposed to, actively infected with, or recovered from COVID-19 were included in the dataset.

TCRbeta CDR3 regions were amplified from genomic DNA using the immunoSEQ Assay, a bias-controlled multiplex PCR. The study's own analysis went as follows. The number of nucleated cells in each sample was estimated from the amplification of reference gene primers within the assay. Sequence reads were collapsed and filtered to measure the absolute abundance of every unique TCRbeta CDR3 rearrangement. For each sample, productive Simpson clonality was calculated as the square root of Simpson's diversity index across productive rearrangements. TCRdb's version of the immuneACCESS table is confined to in-frame rearrangements and falls short of the full clone set. An unresolved V gene accounts for under half of the shortfall where checked; the remainder is of unknown origin. V and J calls and clone size are copied from that table; D and trimming were computed from the DNA. This sample lists roughly 75,000 clones; about 80% were detected once. Around 10% of the sample is held by the ten biggest clonotypes.

As for this clone: Its antigen remains undetermined. It has no much larger one-base neighbor in the sample; base qualities were not kept.

Each collaborating institution followed its own protocols to collect whole blood in K2EDTA tubes. For TCRbeta analysis, collaborators shipped samples as frozen whole blood, isolated PBMCs, or DNA extracted from either of those sample types. The germline V gene provides CDR1 MNHEY and CDR2 SVGAGI. V lost 5 bases and J lost 9 bases, and the count of bases not matched to a germline gene is 9. The CDR3, cysteine through phenylalanine, is 14 amino acids long. The sequence is cut down to CDR3 DNA, 42 bases in frame from base 1. Study-wide conclusions, independent of this receptor: How much clinical and demographic metadata was included differed by source and by participant, and the metadata was provided uncurated.

This TCR came from a man between 50 and 59 years old with acute or convalescent COVID-19. This receptor chain uses TRBV6-5 and TRBJ2-1, and 8 bases in between align with TRBD2. The sequenced material came from peripheral blood. The nucleotides read TGTGCCAGCAGTACCCGGGGGGGATCTGGTGAGCAGTTCTTC. It translates to CASSTRGGSGEQFF.